The next 26 T cell receptor beta chains were all read from a single sample in a study of blood T cell repertoires in COVID-19. Here immunoSEQ multiplex PCR was the method, and the copy in TCRdb shows in-frame clones only, minus some. In the table there are about 220,000 clones, about 85% of which are singletons. Source material: peripheral blood. These receptors came from a man aged 45 to 65 who had recovered from COVID-19.

The V call is TRBV27, the J call TRBJ1-2; 10 nucleotides match TRBD1. The CDR3 runs 13 residues. Germline V gives CDR1 MNHEY, CDR2 SMNVEV (reference sequence). V lost 6 bases, J lost 8 bases, and 6 bases stayed unmatched. CDR3 sequence reads: CASSPGQGGGYTF. Written as DNA, the CDR3 is TGTGCCAGCAGCCCTGGACAGGGGGGGGGCTACACCTTC.

CDR3 loop: CASSQGASGSSGANVLTF. CDR3 nucleotide sequence: TGCGCCAGCAGCCAAGGGGCCAGCGGGAGCTCTGGGGCCAACGTCCTGACTTTC. The rearrangement uses TRBV4-1 and TRBJ2-6; 8 bases agree with TRBD2. V lost 1 base, J lost 0 bases, and 5 bases stayed unmatched. This CDR3 has 18 amino acids. Germline lookup yields CDR1 MGHRA and CDR2 YSYEKL.

V gene TRBV27 combines with J gene TRBJ2-3; TRBD2 matches at 7 bases. The germline V gene encodes CDR1 MNHEY and CDR2 SMNVEV (reference sequence). Trimming removed 6 bases from V and 4 bases from J; junction bases left unmatched: 16. The length of the CDR3 is 17 residues. As DNA, the CDR3 is TGTGCCAGCAGCCTCGGGTGGGGGAGGGCCTTATCAGATACGCAGTATTTT. Amino acid sequence: CASSLGWGRALSDTQYF.

This chain links TRBV5-1 with TRBJ2-3, with a weak D call TRBD1 (6 bases). The CDR3 runs 13 residues. From germline, CDR1 is SGHRS and CDR2 YFSETQ. The V end lost 7 bases, the J end lost 6 bases, and 15 bases lay between the germline ends. CDR3 sequence reads: CASLAPGADTQYF. CDR3 coding DNA: TGCGCCAGCTTGGCCCCAGGGGCTGATACGCAGTATTTT. The full variable domain, with the rest looked up from reference TRBV5-1 and TRBJ2-3, is KAGVTQTPRYLIKTRGQQVTLSCSPISGHRSVSWYQQTPGQGLQFLFEYFSETQRNKGNFPGRFSGRQFSNSRSEMNVSTLELGDSALYLCASLAPGADTQYFGPGTRLTVL.

The gene calls are TRBV6-5 and TRBJ2-3, with TRBD2 matching 15 bases. This CDR3 has 15 amino acids. Germline values: CDR1 MNHEY, CDR2 SVGAGI. V was clipped by 6 bases and J by 6 bases; unmatched bases: 4. The CDR3 bases are TGTGCCAGCAGATCCGGGACTAGCGGGAGGGATACGCAGTATTTT. As protein: CASRSGTSGRDTQYF.

The DNA of the CDR3 is TGCAGCGCTGCGGGACGGATGAACACTGAAGCTTTCTTT. This sequence encodes CSAAGRMNTEAFF. The chain carries TRBV29-1 and TRBJ1-1, with TRBD1 as a possible D gene (5 bases). Germline V CDR1 and CDR2: SQVTM, ANQGSEA. The CDR3 sequence is 13 residues long. The V end lost 7 bases, the J end lost 0 bases, and 12 bases lay between the germline ends.

V gene TRBV2 combines with J gene TRBJ2-7; weak D call: TRBD2 (7 bases). Germline V gene data show CDR1 as SNHLY and CDR2 as FYNNEI. This CDR3 is 16 amino acids long. V lost 7 bases to trimming and J lost 7 bases, with 26 bases between them. CDR3 coding DNA: TGTGCCAGCACCTTGGGAGGGGGACGGAGTGCGCGAGAGCAGTACTTC. Translated, it gives CASTLGGGRSAREQYF.

The chain joins TRBV2 to TRBJ2-1; TRBD2 matches at 12 bases. CDR3 length equals 17 residues. Germline values: CDR1 SNHLY, CDR2 FYNNEI. Losses at the gene ends were 6 bases for V and 7 bases for J; bases not matched to a gene: 13. The DNA of the CDR3 is TGTGCCAGCAGCCCGGAGACTAGCGGGAGAGGAAGGAATGAGCAGTTCTTC. Encoded protein: CASSPETSGRGRNEQFF.

This sequence joins TRBV6-5 and TRBJ2-3, with a tentative D call TRBD1 (6 bases). This CDR3 has 15 amino acids. The germline V gene encodes CDR1 MNHEY and CDR2 SVGAGI. Trimming cost V 2 bases and J 1 base, with 10 bases left between them. The CDR3 region is CASSYRDTGTDTQYF. In nucleotides, the CDR3 is TGTGCCAGCAGTTACCGGGACACCGGCACAGATACGCAGTATTTT.

V and J are TRBV5-4 and TRBJ1-1; D unclear. The V and J ends lost 2 bases and 0 bases respectively, with 14 bases between them. The CDR3 covers 16 residues. CDR1 and CDR2 (germline): SGHNT, YYREEE (reference sequence). CDR3 DNA: TGTGCCAGCAGCTTTTCCCCAGGAGGGATGAACACTGAAGCTTTCTTT. Translated, it gives CASSFSPGGMNTEAFF. Filled out from reference TRBV5-4 and TRBJ1-1, the complete variable domain reads ETGVTQSPTHLIKTRGQQVTLRCSSQSGHNTVSWYQQALGQGPQFIFQYYREEENGRGNFPPRFSGLQFPNYSSELNVNALELDDSALYLCASSFSPGGMNTEAFFGQGTRLTVV.

The rearrangement links TRBV6-5 to TRBJ2-3; D gene unclear. CDR3 size: 13 residues. Germline CDR1 MNHEY, CDR2 SVGAGI. V was trimmed by 6 bases and J by 0 bases, leaving 7 bases between them. The CDR3 DNA sequence: TGTGCCAGCAGACTGACTAGCACAGATACGCAGTATTTT. Translated, it gives CASRLTSTDTQYF.

This rearrangement joins TRBV5-1 to TRBJ2-1, with D tentatively TRBD1 (7 bases). The V end lost 0 bases, the J end lost 8 bases, and 9 bases lay between the germline ends. The CDR3 spans 13 residues. CDR1 is SGHRS, CDR2 YFSETQ, per germline. CDR3 bases: TGCGCCAGCAGCTTGGCCAGGGGGGATGAGCAGTTCTTC. Translated, it gives CASSLARGDEQFF.

This chain links TRBV4-2 with TRBJ1-2; 12 bases are a match to TRBD1. Losses at the gene ends were 1 base for V and 7 bases for J; bases not matched to a gene: 10. The CDR3 is 17 residues long. Germline assignment: CDR1 LGHNA and CDR2 YNFKEQ. CDR3 sequence: CASSQVFRDRGRGGYTF. CDR3 in DNA: TGTGCCAGCAGCCAAGTATTTAGGGACAGGGGGCGGGGTGGCTACACCTTC.

This clone was seen a handful of times. The chain combines TRBV27 with TRBJ2-2; 10 nucleotides line up with TRBD1. CDR3 length: 16 amino acids. Germline V lookup: CDR1 MNHEY, CDR2 SMNVEV (reference sequence). Germline trimming cut 7 bases from V and 2 bases from J; bases unmatched to any gene: 7. The CDR3, as DNA: TGTGCCAGCACCCGACAGGGGGCACGAAACACCGGGGAGCTGTTTTTT. The encoded protein is CASTRQGARNTGELFF.

In this sample, this clone turned up once. The V and J genes are TRBV3-1 (or the pseudogene TRBV3-2) and TRBJ2-7; 7 nucleotides match TRBD1. There are 15 residues in the CDR3. The V gene end was trimmed by 1 base and the J gene end by 0 bases; junction bases not matched to a gene: 3. Germline CDR1 LGHDT, CDR2 YNNKEL (reference sequence). The CDR3 here is CASSQATGASYEQYF. The CDR3 DNA reads TGTGCCAGCAGCCAAGCAACAGGGGCCTCCTACGAGCAGTACTTC.

The chain combines TRBV15 with TRBJ1-4; D unclear. The V and J ends lost 3 bases and 4 bases respectively, with 12 bases between them. The CDR3 contains 15 residues. From germline, CDR1 is LNHNV and CDR2 YYDKDF (reference sequence). The CDR3 loop reads CATSRSGVFNEKLFF. CDR3 coding DNA: TGTGCCACCAGCAGGTCCGGGGTCTTTAATGAAAAACTGTTTTTT.

CDR3 sequence: CASSLWTGDSEQYF. The CDR3 DNA reads TGTGCCAGCAGCTTGTGGACAGGGGATTCCGAGCAGTACTTC. This sequence joins TRBV5-5 and TRBJ2-7, with TRBD1 matching over 9 bases. CDR1 and CDR2 (germline): SGHKS, YYEKEE (reference sequence). J gave up 6 bases and V 1 base, and 5 bases lay outside the gene matches. The CDR3 is 14 amino acids.

This clone was seen once. This chain's CDR3 is CATSGRTIGLGGYEQYF. The CDR3 nucleotides read TGTGCCACCAGCGGGAGGACTATCGGACTAGGAGGCTACGAGCAGTACTTC. The rearrangement uses TRBV15 and TRBJ2-7, with 7 bases that match TRBD2. The trim removed 5 bases at V and 3 bases at J, leaving 16 bases unmatched. The CDR3 contains 17 residues. CDR1 LNHNV and CDR2 YYDKDF come from the germline V gene (reference sequence).

V is TRBV6-5 and J is TRBJ2-3, with 11 nucleotides matching TRBD2. V was pared by 6 bases and J by 5 bases, with 7 bases of the junction left unmatched. The germline CDR1 and CDR2 sequences are MNHEY and SVGAGI. This CDR3 region has 15 residues. The CDR3 spells CASRDSGRVVDTQYF. The CDR3 nucleotides are TGTGCCAGCAGGGATAGCGGGAGGGTAGTAGATACGCAGTATTTT.

The V and J genes are TRBV13 and TRBJ1-1; D call uncertain. Germline V gene sequence: CDR1 PRHDT, CDR2 FYEKMQ (reference sequence). V lost 5 bases to trimming and J lost 11 bases, with 15 bases between them. The CDR3 spans 12 residues. The DNA of the CDR3 is TGTGCCAGCAGCGGCCGACATTCCTATGCTTTCTTT. As protein: CASSGRHSYAFF.

The V gene is TRBV3-1 (or the pseudogene TRBV3-2), the J gene TRBJ2-1; D possibly corresponds to TRBD2 (7 bases). This CDR3 region has 16 residues. V dropped 6 bases and J dropped 1 base, with 16 bases sitting between them. Germline lookup yields CDR1 LGHDT and CDR2 YNNKEL (reference sequence). The CDR3 DNA reads TGTGCCAGCAGACCAGCCGGGGGGCTTTCCTACAATGAGCAGTTCTTC. Translating gives CASRPAGGLSYNEQFF.

A remark on this clone: The junction does not match germline at one end; this may be a read error. This chain connects TRBV28 to TRBJ1-5; no clear D gene. The V gene's germline CDR1 is MDHEN and CDR2 SYDVKM. The length of the CDR3 is 14 residues. The CDR3 DNA sequence: TGTGCCAGCAAGACCCGGACTCAAAATCGGCCCCAGCATTTT. Translation: CASKTRTQNRPQHF.

The J gene is TRBJ2-7, the V gene TRBV27, with 8 bases that match TRBD1. J gave up 2 bases and V 1 base, and 10 bases lay outside the gene matches. The germline CDR1 and CDR2 sequences are MNHEY and SMNVEV (reference sequence). CDR3 size: 17 residues. The CDR3 protein is CASSLLTGTGRTYEQYF. Here the CDR3 DNA reads TGTGCCAGCAGTTTATTAACCGGGACAGGACGGACCTACGAGCAGTACTTC.

The chain recombines TRBV28 with TRBJ2-4, with TRBD2 matching over 9 bases. The CDR3 sequence is 15 residues long. Germline CDR1 reads MDHEN; CDR2 reads SYDVKM. V shed 1 base, J shed 6 bases, and the junction held 4 bases outside the gene matches. CDR3 residues: CASSLFVAGVNIQYF. DNA of the CDR3: TGTGCCAGCAGTTTATTCGTAGCGGGAGTAAACATTCAGTACTTC.

The chain is built from TRBV24-1 and TRBJ1-2; TRBD1 agrees at 8 bases. J gave up 4 bases and V 4 bases, and 4 bases lay outside the gene matches. The CDR3 covers 14 residues. The V gene's germline CDR1 is KGHDR and CDR2 SFDVKD. The CDR3 DNA reads TGTGCCACCAGTGACGCGGACAGGGTCTATGGCTACACCTTC. It yields the protein CATSDADRVYGYTF.

This chain links TRBV9 with TRBJ2-2; 8 nucleotides agree with TRBD2. The CDR3 is made up of 16 amino acids. The germline V gene has CDR1 SGDLS and CDR2 YYNGEE. J gave up 6 bases and V 0 bases, and 7 bases lay outside the gene matches. The CDR3 protein is CASSVEGLVLAGELFF. For the CDR3, the DNA is TGTGCCAGCAGCGTAGAGGGACTAGTACTCGCCGGGGAGCTGTTTTTT.